Here is one T cell receptor beta chain with its context. This sample was taken from a study of blood T cells in healthy people across ages. CDR3 length: 17 amino acids. Germline values: CDR1 KGHSH, CDR2 LQKENI. The ends lost 1 base at V and 2 bases at J; junction bases unmatched: 11. A sample-barcoded 5' primer and a J-beta primer mix were used in a second PCR of roughly 6 to 11 cycles. TCRdb ran MiXCR on the 5' RACE reads and lists one entry per CDR3 protein. The sample has more than 650,000 distinct CDR3 sequences, roughly 50% seen once. Sequencing input: blood. This chain uses TRBV18 with TRBJ2-7, with 7 nucleotides matching TRBD2. The TCR sequence derives from a man older than 75 in good health. DNA for the CDR3: TGTGCCAGCTCACCACGTGGGAGCGGGACGTCCCCCTACGAGCAGTACTTC. Protein product: CASSPRGSGTSPYEQYF.